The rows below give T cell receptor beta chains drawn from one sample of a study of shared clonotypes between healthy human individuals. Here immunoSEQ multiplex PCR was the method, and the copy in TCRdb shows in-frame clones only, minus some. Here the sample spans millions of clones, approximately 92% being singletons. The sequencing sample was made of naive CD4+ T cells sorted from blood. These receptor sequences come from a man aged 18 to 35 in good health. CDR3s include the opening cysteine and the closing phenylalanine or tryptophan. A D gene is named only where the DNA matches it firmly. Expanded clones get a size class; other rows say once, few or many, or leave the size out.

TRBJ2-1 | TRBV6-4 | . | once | TGTGCCAGCAGTGACTCAGCCGACGGGACCTCCTACAATGAGCAGTTCTTC | CASSDSADGTSYNEQFF
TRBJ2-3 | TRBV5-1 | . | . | TGCGCCAGCAGCTTGGAAGGGGACAAGTCCCCTACGCAGTATTTT | CASSLEGDKSPTQYF
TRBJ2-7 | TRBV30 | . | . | TGTGCCTGGAGTCTGACAGGTTTGGGGGAGCAGTACTTC | CAWSLTGLGEQYF
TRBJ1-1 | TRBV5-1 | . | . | TGTGCCAGCAGCCTACACAGCGAAACTGAAGCTTTCTTT | CASSLHSETEAFF
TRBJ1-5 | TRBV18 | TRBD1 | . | TGTGCCAGCTCACCGTTTGGACAGGGTTACAGCAATCAGCCCCAGCATTTT | CASSPFGQGYSNQPQHF
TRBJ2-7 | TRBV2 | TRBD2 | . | TGTGCCAGAGGCGGGACTAGCGGGACCTACGAGCAGTACTTC | CARGGTSGTYEQYF
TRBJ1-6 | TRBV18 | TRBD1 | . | TGTGCCAGCTCCGGGACAGGGGAGGGTTCACCCCTCCACTTT | CASSGTGEGSPLHF
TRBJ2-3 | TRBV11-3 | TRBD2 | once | TGTGCCAGCAGCTTTGGACTAAGCGGGGGGGGCACAGATACGCAGTATTTT | CASSFGLSGGGTDTQYF
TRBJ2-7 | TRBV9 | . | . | TGTGCCAGCAGCGTAGATTGGGGGAGCTACGAGCAGTACTTC | CASSVDWGSYEQYF
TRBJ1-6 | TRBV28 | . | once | TGTGCCAGCAGTTTGATAAGCGGTGATTCACCCCTCCACTTT | CASSLISGDSPLHF
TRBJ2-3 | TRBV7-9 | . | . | TGTGCCAGCAGCTTTAGAGGGGATACGCAGTATTTT | CASSFRGDTQYF
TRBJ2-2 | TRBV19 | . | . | TGTGCCAGTAGTATAAGGTTAACGGACACCGGGGAGCTGTTTTTT | CASSIRLTDTGELFF
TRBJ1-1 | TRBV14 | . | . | TGTGCCAGCAGCCAAGAACCCAGGGGCGCTGAAGCTTTCTTT | CASSQEPRGAEAFF
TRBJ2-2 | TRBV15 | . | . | TGTGCCACCAGCAGAGATGGAGGGACCGGGGAGCTGTTTTTT | CATSRDGGTGELFF
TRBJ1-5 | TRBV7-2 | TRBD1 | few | TGTGCCAGCAGCCCAGAGACAGGGAATCAGCCCCAGCATTTT | CASSPETGNQPQHF
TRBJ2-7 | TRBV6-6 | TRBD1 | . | TGTGCCAGCAGTTACGTGACAGGGTCCTACGAGCAGTACTTC | CASSYVTGSYEQYF
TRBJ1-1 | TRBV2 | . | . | TGTGCCAGCCACTTGACACACATGAACACTGAAGCTTTCTTT | CASHLTHMNTEAFF
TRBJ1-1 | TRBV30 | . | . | TGTGCCTGGAGCTGGCCGGGAGGAGGTTCGAACACTGAAGCTTTCTTT | CAWSWPGGGSNTEAFF
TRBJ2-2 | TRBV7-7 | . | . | TGTGCTAGCAGCTTAGACAGCCCGAACACCGGGGAGCTGTTTTTT | CASSLDSPNTGELFF
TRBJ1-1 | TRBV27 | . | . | TGTGCCAGCAGTTTGAAACAGGGAATGGGCTTTAGCACTGAAGCTTTCTTT | CASSLKQGMGFSTEAFF
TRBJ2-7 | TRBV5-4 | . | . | TGTGCCAGCAGCTTTGGGGGGAGAGCCTACGAGCAGTACTTC | CASSFGGRAYEQYF
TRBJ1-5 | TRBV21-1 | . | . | TGTGCCAGCAGCAAGGTGGGGAGTGCAAGCAATCAGCCCCAGCATTTT | CASSKVGSASNQPQHF
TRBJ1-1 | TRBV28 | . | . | TGTGCCAGCAGTTTACGGCCCAGGATAGGTCCTGAAGCTTTCTTT | CASSLRPRIGPEAFF
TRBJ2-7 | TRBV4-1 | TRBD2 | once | TGCGCCAGCAGCCAAGGCCTGACGGGGGGGAGATACGAGCAGTACTTC | CASSQGLTGGRYEQYF
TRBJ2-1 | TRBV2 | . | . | TGTGCCAGCACCCCTGAAGTATACAATGAGCAGTTCTTC | CASTPEVYNEQFF
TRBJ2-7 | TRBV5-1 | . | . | TGCGCCAGCAGCTTGCAAATCGGGGTACCCTACGAGCAGTACTTC | CASSLQIGVPYEQYF
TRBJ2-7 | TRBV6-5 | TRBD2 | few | TGTGCCAGCAGTTACCTAGCGGGCTCCTACGAGCAGTACTTC | CASSYLAGSYEQYF
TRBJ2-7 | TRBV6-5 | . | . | TGTGCCAGCAGTTCCGGGGAGGGGGTATACGAGCAGTACTTC | CASSSGEGVYEQYF
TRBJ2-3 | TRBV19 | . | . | TGTGCCAGTAGTAAAGAGTCCACAGATACGCAGTATTTT | CASSKESTDTQYF
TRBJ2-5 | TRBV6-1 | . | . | TGTGCCAGCAGGATTGTCGGAGAGACCCAGTACTTC | CASRIVGETQYF
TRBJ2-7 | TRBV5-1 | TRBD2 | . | TGCGCCAGCAGCCCCCTTGGGCGGGGGGAACGCGAGCAGTACTTC | CASSPLGRGEREQYF
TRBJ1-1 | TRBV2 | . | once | TGTGCCAGCAGTGCTGAGGGTTCCACTGAAGCTTTCTTT | CASSAEGSTEAFF
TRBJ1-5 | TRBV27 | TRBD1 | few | TGTGCCAGCAGTCAATCGACAGGGGGGAGCAATCAGCCCCAGCATTTT | CASSQSTGGSNQPQHF
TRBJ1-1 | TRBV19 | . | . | TGTGCCAGTAACCGCGGAGGGATGAACACTGAAGCTTTCTTT | CASNRGGMNTEAFF
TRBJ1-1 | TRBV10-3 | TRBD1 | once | TGTGCCATCAGTCCGGACAGGGAAGGGAACACTGAAGCTTTCTTT | CAISPDREGNTEAFF
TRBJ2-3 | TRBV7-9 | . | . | TGTGCCAGCAGCTTAGGCCAGGGGGTCGCCGTTTCTAGCGGAGATACGCAGTATTTT | CASSLGQGVAVSSGDTQYF
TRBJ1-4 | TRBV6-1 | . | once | TGTGCCAGCAGTGAGGTGGGGGCTCGAAATGAAAAACTGTTTTTT | CASSEVGARNEKLFF
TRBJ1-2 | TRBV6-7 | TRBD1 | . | TGTGCCAGCAGTTACCCACCCGGGACAGGGGCCCCTAACTATGGCTACACCTTC | CASSYPPGTGAPNYGYTF
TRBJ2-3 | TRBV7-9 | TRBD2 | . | TGTGCCAGCAGCGGGACTAGCGGGAGCACAGATACGCAGTATTTT | CASSGTSGSTDTQYF
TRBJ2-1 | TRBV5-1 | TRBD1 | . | TGCGCCAGCAGCTCCACAGGGGGGTCCTACAATGAGCAGTTCTTC | CASSSTGGSYNEQFF
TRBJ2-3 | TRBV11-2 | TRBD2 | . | TGTGCCAGCAGCTTAGATGGCGGGGGGGCCGAGGATACGCAGTATTTT | CASSLDGGGAEDTQYF
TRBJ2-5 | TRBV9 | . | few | TGTGCCAGCAGCGTGGGTCAAGAGACCCAGTACTTC | CASSVGQETQYF
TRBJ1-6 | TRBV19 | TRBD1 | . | TGTGCCAGTACAACACAGGGGGCCTATAATTCACCCCTCCACTTT | CASTTQGAYNSPLHF
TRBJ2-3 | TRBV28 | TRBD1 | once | TGTGCCAGCAGTTTACGACAGGGGGCCGGCACAGATACGCAGTATTTT | CASSLRQGAGTDTQYF
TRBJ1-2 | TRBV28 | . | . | TGTGCCAGCAGCGGGAACTATGGCTACACCTTC | CASSGNYGYTF
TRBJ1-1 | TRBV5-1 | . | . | TGCGCCAGCAGCTTGGTACAGGCCGGGACTGAAGCTTTCTTT | CASSLVQAGTEAFF
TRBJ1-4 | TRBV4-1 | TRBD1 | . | TGCGCCAGCAGCCCGCAGGGGGGCCTTTTCAAAGCGAATGAAAAACTGTTTTTT | CASSPQGGLFKANEKLFF